One sample yielded the 18 T cell receptor beta chains listed below, sequenced in a study of cytomegalovirus exposure and HLA in healthy donors. Researchers ran the PCR with 60 Vbeta and 13 Jbeta primers. Produced via immunoSEQ multiplex PCR; TCRdb's table is partial and in-frame only. This sample has approximately 160,000 clones, with 82% found just once. The sequenced sample consisted of PBMCs. These receptors originate from a girl aged 2 to 9 in good health and CMV-seropositive.

The V call is TRBV9, the J call TRBJ2-5; no clear D gene. CDR1 is SGDLS, CDR2 YYNGEE, per germline. There are 14 residues in the CDR3. V was clipped by 7 bases and J by 2 bases, with 15 bases between them. This CDR3 is CASGSGFSQETQYF. CDR3 sequence (DNA): TGTGCCAGCGGATCCGGGTTTTCGCAAGAGACCCAGTACTTC.

This clone was picked up a small number of times. The gene calls are TRBV5-1 and TRBJ2-3; TRBD2 matches at 12 bases. V gave up 6 bases and J gave up 8 bases; unmatched junction bases: 10. This CDR3 region has 15 residues. CDR1 and CDR2 (germline): SGHRS, YFSETQ. CDR3 coding DNA: TGCGCCAGCACCCGGACTAGCGGGGCTGATGGTACGCAGTATTTT. Residues: CASTRTSGADGTQYF.

The chain is built from TRBV9 and TRBJ2-1, with TRBD2 identical over 11 bases. V gave up 3 bases and J gave up 5 bases; unmatched junction bases: 4. The CDR3 consists of 15 residues. Per germline, CDR1 SGDLS and CDR2 YYNGEE. The CDR3 region has the DNA TGTGCCAGCAGCGGATCGACTAGCGGGAACAATGAGCAGTTCTTC. Amino acids: CASSGSTSGNNEQFF. Based on the CDR3 plus reference TRBV9 and TRBJ2-1, the full variable domain is DSGVTQTPKHLITATGQRVTLRCSPRSGDLSVYWYQQSLDQGLQFLIQYYNGEERAKGNILERFSAQQFPDLHSELNLSSLELGDSALYFCASSGSTSGNNEQFFGPGTRLTVL.

The rearrangement joins TRBV28 to TRBJ2-5; D might be TRBD2 (5 bases). Gene TRBJ2-7 matches the end of the DNA better, so the J call may be wrong. Germline values: CDR1 MDHEN, CDR2 SYDVKM. CDR3 length equals 15 residues. The CDR3 spells CASSLFRGLSYEQYF. DNA of the CDR3: TGTGCCAGCAGTTTATTTCGGGGTCTCTCCTACGAGCAGTACTTC.

This chain connects TRBV7-9 to TRBJ1-1, with D tentatively TRBD1 (5 bases). Between the trimmed V and J ends, which lost 4 bases and 0 bases, there was a span of 9 bases. CDR1 and CDR2 (germline): SEHNR, FQNEAQ (reference sequence). The CDR3 loop spans 14 amino acids. For the CDR3, the DNA is TGTGCCAGCAGCTCGTTGACAGTGAACACTGAAGCTTTCTTT. Protein sequence: CASSSLTVNTEAFF.

This clone was seen a single time. V is TRBV9 and J is TRBJ2-2; 7 bases line up with TRBD2. CDR1 and CDR2 (germline): SGDLS, YYNGEE. Trimming at V came to 0 bases and at J to 2 bases, leaving 4 bases not matched to a gene. The CDR3 runs 16 residues. The CDR3 is CASSVGQRDNTGELFF. CDR3 in DNA: TGTGCCAGCAGCGTAGGACAGCGGGACAACACCGGGGAGCTGTTTTTT.

The chain joins TRBV10-3 to TRBJ2-2, with D possibly being TRBD1 (6 bases). The germline V gene has CDR1 ENHRY and CDR2 SYGVKD. V was pared by 7 bases and J by 7 bases, with 10 bases between. The CDR3 runs 12 residues. The chain's CDR3 is CAINLGGGELFF. CDR3 nucleotide sequence: TGTGCCATCAACTTAGGGGGCGGGGAGCTGTTTTTT.

The chain combines TRBV29-1 with TRBJ2-7, with TRBD1 identical over 7 bases. The germline gives CDR1 SQVTM, CDR2 ANQGSEA. Trimming at V came to 5 bases and at J to 1 base, leaving 8 bases not matched to a gene. This CDR3 spans 14 amino acids. Written as DNA, the CDR3 is TGCAGCGTTCGCTCCTCGACAGGGTCCTACGAGCAGTACTTC. Residues: CSVRSSTGSYEQYF.

CDR3 amino acids: CASSETWGRGEKLFF. The CDR3 DNA is TGTGCCAGCAGTGAAACATGGGGGAGGGGTGAAAAACTGTTTTTT. This chain joins TRBV6-1 and TRBJ1-4; perhaps TRBD1 as D (5 bases). Trimming took 2 bases from V and 7 from J, leaving 14 bases between them. CDR3 length equals 15 residues. Germline V lookup: CDR1 MNHNS, CDR2 SASEGT.

The V and J genes are TRBV6-1 and TRBJ2-5; 8 bases map to TRBD2. With 3 bases clipped from V and 5 bases from J, the junction kept 14 bases outside the gene matches. Germline V gives CDR1 MNHNS, CDR2 SASEGT. The CDR3 is made up of 17 amino acids. CDR3 bases: TGTGCCAGCAGTGATTATGGGGTAAATAGCGGGAAGGAGACCCAGTACTTC. Its protein is CASSDYGVNSGKETQYF.

The DNA for the CDR3 is TGTGCCAGTAGTATAGGCCCACAGGGGACACACACCAAGAGGACCCAGTACTTC. It yields the protein CASSIGPQGTHTKRTQYF. This chain joins TRBV19 and TRBJ2-5; 7 bases match TRBD1. The germline V gene has CDR1 LNHDA and CDR2 SQIVND (reference sequence). The CDR3 spans 18 residues. With V trimmed by 1 base and J by 7 bases, 18 bases remained unmatched.

The CDR3 nucleotides read TGTGCCAGCAGCCCAGACCTATCAGGGGGCACTGAAGCTTTCTTT. As protein: CASSPDLSGGTEAFF. The chain links TRBV28 to TRBJ1-1; TRBD1 agrees at 7 bases. V shed 6 bases, J shed 4 bases, and the junction held 11 bases outside the gene matches. Germline values: CDR1 MDHEN, CDR2 SYDVKM. The CDR3 totals 15 residues.

The chain combines TRBV2 with TRBJ1-1, with 8 positions matching TRBD1. There are 12 residues in the CDR3. Looked up from germline, CDR1 is SNHLY and CDR2 is FYNNEI. J was trimmed by 6 bases and V by 11 bases; bases with no gene match: 8. CDR3 in amino acids: CASGDRRAEAFF. The CDR3 DNA follows: TGTGCCTCAGGGGACAGGCGTGCTGAAGCTTTCTTT.

The chain uses TRBV30 and TRBJ2-3, with D unclear. The V and J ends lost 0 bases and 5 bases respectively, with 18 bases between them. CDR3 length equals 16 residues. Germline CDR1 is GTSNPN and CDR2 is SVGIG (reference sequence). The CDR3 DNA reads as TGTGCCTGGAGTGTAATTGCAGGTCAAGGTGAAGATACGCAGTATTTT. This gives the protein CAWSVIAGQGEDTQYF.

V usage is TRBV29-1 and J usage is TRBJ2-7; weak D call: TRBD1 (5 bases). In germline, CDR1 is SQVTM, CDR2 ANQGSEA. V lost 5 bases to trimming and J lost 4 bases, with 9 bases between them. The CDR3 is made up of 11 amino acids. In DNA form, the CDR3 reads TGCAGCGTTAAGAAGGGGTACGAGCAGTACTTC. This sequence encodes CSVKKGYEQYF.

The chain joins TRBV7-9 to TRBJ2-1; 8 nucleotides line up with TRBD2. J lost 4 bases, V lost 5 bases, and 4 bases had no gene match. In germline, CDR1 is SEHNR, CDR2 FQNEAQ (reference sequence). The CDR3 totals 14 residues. Here the CDR3 reads CASSPVAGYNEQFF. DNA for the CDR3: TGTGCCAGCAGCCCAGTAGCGGGATACAATGAGCAGTTCTTC.

This chain joins TRBV19 and TRBJ2-2; D perhaps matches TRBD1 (5 bases). The ends were cut back, 5 bases at V and 2 bases at J, with 9 bases in the middle. CDR3 size: 14 residues. Germline-derived CDR1 and CDR2 are LNHDA and SQIVND (reference sequence). Here the CDR3 reads CASSPQGNTGELFF. In nucleotides, the CDR3 is TGTGCCAGTAGTCCCCAGGGAAACACCGGGGAGCTGTTTTTT. Looking up the rest from reference TRBV19 and TRBJ2-2 gives the full variable domain: DGGITQSPKYLFRKEGQNVTLSCEQNLNHDAMYWYRQDPGQGLRLIYYSQIVNDFQKGDIAEGYSVSREKKESFPLTVTSAQKNPTAFYLCASSPQGNTGELFFGEGSRLTVL.

This clone was picked up a small number of times. The chain joins TRBV28 to TRBJ1-1; a weak D match, TRBD1 (5 bases). V was cut by 11 bases and J by 3 bases, with 13 bases left in between. The CDR3 is 12 amino acids. Germline CDR1 and CDR2: MDHEN and SYDVKM. The CDR3 reads CAAHRGYTEAFF. Written as DNA, the CDR3 is TGTGCCGCCCACCGGGGGTACACTGAAGCTTTCTTT.